Presented here are 7 T cell receptor beta chains from one specimen sequenced in a study of blood T cell repertoires in COVID-19. TCRdb keeps only in-frame clones here, not all; method: immunoSEQ multiplex PCR. The table includes approximately 260,000 clones, over 65% detected once. Sequencing was performed on peripheral blood. These receptors were obtained from a man aged 55 to 69 who had recovered from COVID-19.

This rearrangement joins TRBV9 to TRBJ2-5, with D possibly TRBD1 on 6 matching bases. The germline CDR1 and CDR2 sequences are SGDLS and YYNGEE. Deletions cut 3 bases from V and 7 bases from J, with 16 bases between. CDR3 size: 14 residues. Here the CDR3 reads CASSGSGAWGTQYF. Written as DNA, the CDR3 is TGTGCCAGCAGCGGATCAGGGGCCTGGGGGACCCAGTACTTC.

This chain uses TRBV21-1 with TRBJ1-6; the table names TRBD1, a call not compared with the DNA. TRBV21-1 is a pseudogene locus. The CDR3 spans 18 residues. The CDR3 reads CASSKIGTGGAGDSPLHF. The CDR3 DNA is TGTGCCAGCAGCAAAATTGGGACAGGGGGCGCCGGGGATTCACCCCTCCACTTT.

This chain joins TRBV6-1 and TRBJ1-6; possible D gene TRBD1, 5 bases. CDR1 and CDR2 (germline): MNHNS, SASEGT. CDR3 length: 13 amino acids. V was trimmed by 3 bases and J by 7 bases, leaving 7 bases between them. CDR3 nucleotides: TGTGCCAGCAGTGAGCGGGGGAATTCACCCCTCCACTTT. It codes for CASSERGNSPLHF.

The chain is built from TRBV7-2 and TRBJ2-3; 12 bases are shared with TRBD2. CDR3 length equals 17 residues. From germline, CDR1 is SGHTA and CDR2 FQGNSA. J lost 2 bases, V lost 5 bases, and 8 bases had no gene match. The CDR3 DNA reads as TGTGCCAGCAGCGACCGGACTAGCGGGGCGCACACAGATACGCAGTATTTT. Residues: CASSDRTSGAHTDTQYF.

V usage is TRBV5-1 and J usage is TRBJ2-7; TRBD2 matches at 12 bases. The CDR3 has 16 residues. CDR1 SGHRS and CDR2 YFSETQ come from the germline V gene. V gave up 3 bases and J gave up 3 bases; unmatched junction bases: 7. Here the CDR3 reads CASSWGMTSGSYEQYF. CDR3 nucleotide sequence: TGCGCCAGCAGCTGGGGGATGACTAGCGGGAGCTACGAGCAGTACTTC.

This clone was observed many times. The V call is TRBV9, the J call TRBJ2-1; a weak D match, TRBD1 (6 bases). Germline CDR1 reads SGDLS; CDR2 reads YYNGEE. This CDR3 has 12 residues. V was clipped by 3 bases and J by 8 bases, with 9 bases between them. This CDR3 reads CASSASGDEQFF. The CDR3 DNA sequence: TGTGCCAGCAGCGCCTCAGGGGATGAGCAGTTCTTC.

This clone was recorded once. This chain joins TRBV12-2 and TRBJ2-3; TRBD2 is the table's D call and was not checked against the DNA. TRBV12-2 has pseudogene status. This CDR3 is 18 amino acids long. CDR3 amino acids: CASQRGLAGTPSQHTQYF. CDR3 nucleotide sequence: TGTGCAAGTCAAAGGGGACTAGCGGGAACTCCCTCCCAGCATACGCAGTATTTT.